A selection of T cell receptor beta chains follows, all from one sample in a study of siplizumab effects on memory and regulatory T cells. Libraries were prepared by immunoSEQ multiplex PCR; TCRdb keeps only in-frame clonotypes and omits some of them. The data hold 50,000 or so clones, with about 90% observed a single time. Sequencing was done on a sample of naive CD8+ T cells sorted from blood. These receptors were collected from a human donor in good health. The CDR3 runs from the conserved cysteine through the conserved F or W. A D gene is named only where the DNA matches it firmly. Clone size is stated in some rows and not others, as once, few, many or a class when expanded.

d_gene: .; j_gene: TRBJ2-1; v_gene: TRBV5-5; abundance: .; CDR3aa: CASSLANDEQFF; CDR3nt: TGTGCCAGCAGCTTGGCCAATGATGAGCAGTTCTTC
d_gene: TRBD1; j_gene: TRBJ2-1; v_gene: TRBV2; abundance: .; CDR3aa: CAILETGTVNEQFF; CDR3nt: TGTGCCATTTTAGAAACCGGGACAGTTAATGAGCAGTTCTTC
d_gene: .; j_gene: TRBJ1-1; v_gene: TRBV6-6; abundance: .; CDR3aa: CASSYSNREPNTEAFF; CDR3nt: TGTGCCAGCAGTTACTCGAACAGGGAACCGAACACTGAAGCTTTCTTT
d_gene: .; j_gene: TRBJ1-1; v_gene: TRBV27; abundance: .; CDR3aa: CASSLSLMNTEAFF; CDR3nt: TGTGCCAGCAGTTTGTCCCTTATGAACACTGAAGCTTTCTTT
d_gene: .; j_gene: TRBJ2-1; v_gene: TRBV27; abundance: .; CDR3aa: CASSLVGLYNEQFF; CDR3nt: TGTGCCAGCAGTTTAGTGGGCCTCTACAATGAGCAGTTCTTC
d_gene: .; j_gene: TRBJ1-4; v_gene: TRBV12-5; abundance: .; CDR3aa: CASGLAPNEKLFF; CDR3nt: TGTGCTAGTGGTTTGGCCCCAAATGAAAAACTGTTTTTT
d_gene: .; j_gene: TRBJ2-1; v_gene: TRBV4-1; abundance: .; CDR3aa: CASSQGVSDYNEQFF; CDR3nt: TGCGCCAGCAGCCAAGGAGTTAGTGACTACAATGAGCAGTTCTTC
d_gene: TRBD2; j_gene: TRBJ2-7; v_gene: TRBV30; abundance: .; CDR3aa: CAWIGLAGEQYF; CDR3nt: TGTGCCTGGATTGGACTAGCGGGCGAGCAGTACTTC
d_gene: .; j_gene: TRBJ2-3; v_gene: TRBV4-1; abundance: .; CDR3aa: CASSPFAGGDTQYF; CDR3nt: TGCGCCAGCAGCCCATTTGCCGGGGGCGATACGCAGTATTTT
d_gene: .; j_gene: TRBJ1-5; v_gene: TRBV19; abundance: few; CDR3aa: CASSWGGEDSPQHF; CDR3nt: TGTGCCAGTAGTTGGGGCGGGGAAGATTCGCCCCAGCATTTT
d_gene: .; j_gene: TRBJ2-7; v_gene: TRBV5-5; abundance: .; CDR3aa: CASSFNLGSYEQYF; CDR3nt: TGTGCCAGCAGCTTTAATCTCGGTTCCTACGAGCAGTACTTC
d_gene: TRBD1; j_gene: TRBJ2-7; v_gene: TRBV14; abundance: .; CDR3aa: CASSHARQGPSSYEQYF; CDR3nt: TGTGCCAGCAGCCATGCAAGACAGGGGCCAAGCTCCTACGAGCAGTACTTC
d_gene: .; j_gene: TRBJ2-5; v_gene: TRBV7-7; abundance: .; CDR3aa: CASSLGRGASFQETQYF; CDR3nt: TGTGCTAGCAGCTTAGGTAGGGGGGCATCGTTCCAAGAGACCCAGTACTTC
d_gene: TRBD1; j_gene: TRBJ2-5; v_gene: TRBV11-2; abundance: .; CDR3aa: CASSLGAQGAAETQYF; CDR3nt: TGTGCCAGCAGCTTAGGCGCCCAGGGGGCGGCAGAGACCCAGTACTTC
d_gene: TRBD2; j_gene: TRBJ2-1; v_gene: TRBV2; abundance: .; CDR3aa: CASREREGQNEQFF; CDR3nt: TGTGCCAGCAGAGAGCGGGAGGGCCAAAATGAGCAGTTCTTC
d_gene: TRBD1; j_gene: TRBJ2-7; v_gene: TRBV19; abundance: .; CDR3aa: CASNEGQPTSYEQYF; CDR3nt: TGTGCCAGTAACGAGGGACAGCCGACCTCCTACGAGCAGTACTTC
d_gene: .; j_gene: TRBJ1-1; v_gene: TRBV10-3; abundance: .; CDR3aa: CAISENRAGDTEAFF; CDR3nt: TGTGCCATCAGTGAGAACAGGGCGGGGGACACTGAAGCTTTCTTT
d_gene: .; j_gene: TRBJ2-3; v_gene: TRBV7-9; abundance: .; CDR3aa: CASSLALGGLSTDTQYF; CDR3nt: TGTGCCAGCAGCTTAGCGCTGGGCGGCCTCAGCACAGATACGCAGTATTTT
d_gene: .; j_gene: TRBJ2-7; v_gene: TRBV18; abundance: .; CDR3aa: CASSPTAGGGAYEQYF; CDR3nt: TGTGCCAGCTCGCCAACAGCAGGGGGGGGTGCCTACGAGCAGTACTTC
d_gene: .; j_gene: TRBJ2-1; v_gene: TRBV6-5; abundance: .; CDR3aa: CATRVETNEQFF; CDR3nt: TGTGCCACCCGGGTGGAGACCAATGAGCAGTTCTTC
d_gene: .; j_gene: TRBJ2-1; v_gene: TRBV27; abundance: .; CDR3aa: CASSFPSDEQFF; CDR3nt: TGTGCCAGCAGTTTCCCCAGCGATGAGCAGTTCTTC
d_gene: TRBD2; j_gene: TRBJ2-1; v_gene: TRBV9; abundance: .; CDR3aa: CASSLAGLAVLDEQFF; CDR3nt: TGTGCCAGCAGCCTGGCGGGACTAGCGGTCTTGGATGAGCAGTTCTTC
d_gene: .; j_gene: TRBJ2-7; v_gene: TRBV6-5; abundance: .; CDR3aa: CANVLEDDRREQYF; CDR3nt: TGTGCCAACGTCTTGGAAGACGACAGGCGTGAGCAGTACTTC
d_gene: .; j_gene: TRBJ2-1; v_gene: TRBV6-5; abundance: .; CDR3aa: CASSPGLGPYNEQFF; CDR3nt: TGTGCCAGCAGTCCCGGACTCGGACCTTACAATGAGCAGTTCTTC
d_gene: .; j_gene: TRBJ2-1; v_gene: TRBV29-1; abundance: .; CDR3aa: CSVEKYGGVHEQFF; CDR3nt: TGCAGCGTTGAGAAGTATGGGGGAGTTCATGAGCAGTTCTTC
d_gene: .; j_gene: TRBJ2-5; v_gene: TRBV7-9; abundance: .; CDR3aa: CASSLADWETQYF; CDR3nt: TGTGCCAGCAGTCTGGCCGACTGGGAGACCCAGTACTTC
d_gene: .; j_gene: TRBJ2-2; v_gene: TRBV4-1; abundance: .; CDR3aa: CASKLGSGANTGELFF; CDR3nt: TGCGCCAGCAAGCTGGGATCGGGGGCTAACACCGGGGAGCTGTTTTTT
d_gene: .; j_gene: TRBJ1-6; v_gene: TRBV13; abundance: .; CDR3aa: CASSLGGGEYNSPLHF; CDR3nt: TGTGCCAGCAGCTTGGGAGGAGGGGAGTATAATTCACCCCTCCACTTT
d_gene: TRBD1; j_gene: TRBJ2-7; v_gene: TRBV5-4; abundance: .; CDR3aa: CASSHWTGKIEQYF; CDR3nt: TGTGCCAGCAGCCACTGGACAGGGAAGATCGAGCAGTACTTC
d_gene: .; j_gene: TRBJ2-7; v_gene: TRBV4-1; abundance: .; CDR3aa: CASSQELSSNEQYF; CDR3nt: TGCGCCAGCAGCCAAGAATTGTCTAGCAACGAGCAGTACTTC
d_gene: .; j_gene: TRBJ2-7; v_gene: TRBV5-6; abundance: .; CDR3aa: CASSLALAGWTYEQYF; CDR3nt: TGTGCCAGCAGCTTGGCCTTGGCAGGGTGGACCTACGAGCAGTACTTC
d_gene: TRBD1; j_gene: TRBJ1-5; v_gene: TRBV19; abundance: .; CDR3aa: CASSIGQGNNQPQHF; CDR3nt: TGTGCCAGTAGTATCGGACAGGGTAACAATCAGCCCCAGCATTTT